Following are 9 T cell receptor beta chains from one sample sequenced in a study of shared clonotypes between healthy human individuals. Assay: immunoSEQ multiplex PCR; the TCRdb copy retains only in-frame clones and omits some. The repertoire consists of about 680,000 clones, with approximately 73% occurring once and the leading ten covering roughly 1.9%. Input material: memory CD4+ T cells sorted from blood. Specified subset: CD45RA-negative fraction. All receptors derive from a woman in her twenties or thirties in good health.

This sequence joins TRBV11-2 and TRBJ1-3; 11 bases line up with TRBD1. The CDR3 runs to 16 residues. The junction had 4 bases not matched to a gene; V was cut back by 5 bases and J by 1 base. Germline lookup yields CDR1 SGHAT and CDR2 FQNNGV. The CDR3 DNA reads TGTGCCAGCAGCCGGACAGGGGGCCTTTCTGGAAACACCATATATTTT. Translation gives CASSRTGGLSGNTIYF.

The CDR3 protein is CAAVGGASGANVLTF. CDR3 DNA: TGTGCCGCCGTCGGAGGAGCCTCTGGGGCCAACGTCCTGACTTTC. The chain carries TRBV6-6 and TRBJ2-6, with a possible D match to TRBD2 (5 bases). Trimming cost V 11 bases and J 0 bases, with 14 bases left between them. The CDR3 contains 15 residues. Per germline, CDR1 MNHNY and CDR2 SVGAGI (reference sequence).

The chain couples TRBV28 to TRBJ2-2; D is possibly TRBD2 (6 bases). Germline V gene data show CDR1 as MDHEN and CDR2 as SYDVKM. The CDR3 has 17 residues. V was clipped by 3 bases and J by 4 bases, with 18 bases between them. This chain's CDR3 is CASSFPEGLGGTGELFF. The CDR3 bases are TGTGCCAGCAGTTTTCCGGAGGGACTGGGGGGCACCGGGGAGCTGTTTTTT.

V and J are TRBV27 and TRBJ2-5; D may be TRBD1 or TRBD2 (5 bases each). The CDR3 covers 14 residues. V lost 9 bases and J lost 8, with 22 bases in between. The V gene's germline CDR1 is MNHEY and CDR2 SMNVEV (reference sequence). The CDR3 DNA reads TGTGCCAGTTACCGGGACGCAATAAGAGCCACCCAGTACTTC. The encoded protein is CASYRDAIRATQYF.

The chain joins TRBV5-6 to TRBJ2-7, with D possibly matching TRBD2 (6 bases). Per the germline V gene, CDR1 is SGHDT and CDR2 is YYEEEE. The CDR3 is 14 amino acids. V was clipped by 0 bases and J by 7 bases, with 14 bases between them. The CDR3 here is CASSLGGVPREQYF. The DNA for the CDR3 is TGTGCCAGCAGCTTGGGCGGGGTCCCTCGGGAGCAGTACTTC.

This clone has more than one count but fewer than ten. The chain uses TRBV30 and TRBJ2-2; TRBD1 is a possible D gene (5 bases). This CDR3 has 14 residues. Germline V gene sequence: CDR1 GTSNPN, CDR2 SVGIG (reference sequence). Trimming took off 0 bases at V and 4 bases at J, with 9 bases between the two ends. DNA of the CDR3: TGTGCCTGGAGTGTACCAGGGTCCACCGGGGAGCTGTTTTTT. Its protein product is CAWSVPGSTGELFF.

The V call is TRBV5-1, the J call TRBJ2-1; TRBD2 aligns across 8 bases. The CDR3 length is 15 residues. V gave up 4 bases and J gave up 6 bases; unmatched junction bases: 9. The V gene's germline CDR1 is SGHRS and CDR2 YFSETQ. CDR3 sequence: CASSPGGHSPNEQFF. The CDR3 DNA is TGCGCCAGCAGCCCGGGAGGGCATTCTCCCAATGAGCAGTTCTTC.

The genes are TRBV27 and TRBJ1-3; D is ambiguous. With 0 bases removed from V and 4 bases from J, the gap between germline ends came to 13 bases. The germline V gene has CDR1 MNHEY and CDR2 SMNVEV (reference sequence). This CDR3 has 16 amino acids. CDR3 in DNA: TGTGCCAGCAGTTTATCCAGACCGAAGGCCGGAAACACCATATATTTT. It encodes CASSLSRPKAGNTIYF.

The CDR3 sequence: CASSAPGQGGEQYF. The CDR3 nucleotides read TGCGCCAGCAGTGCCCCGGGACAGGGGGGCGAGCAGTACTTC. The V and J genes are TRBV10-1 and TRBJ2-7; 11 bases line up with TRBD1. With V trimmed by 4 bases and J by 6 bases, 5 bases remained unmatched. This CDR3 has 14 residues. Germline-derived CDR1 and CDR2 are WNHNN and SYGVQD (reference sequence).